This entry lists 32 T cell receptor beta chains sequenced from one sample in a study of cytomegalovirus exposure and HLA in healthy donors. Method: immunoSEQ multiplex PCR; TCRdb's copy keeps in-frame clones and lacks some. This sample has some 140,000 clones; more than 70% occur once, and the top ten carry about 2.2%. Sequencing was carried out using PBMCs. Source of these receptors: a human donor in good health.

This chain uses TRBV5-4 with TRBJ2-3; TRBD2 aligns across 9 bases. Trimming removed 5 bases from V and 3 bases from J; junction bases left unmatched: 10. The CDR3 extends over 16 amino acids. CDR1 is SGHNT, CDR2 YYREEE, per germline (reference sequence). The CDR3 loop reads CASSAGVAGVTDTQYF. The CDR3 region has the DNA TGTGCCAGCAGTGCCGGAGTAGCGGGAGTAACAGATACGCAGTATTTT.

This sequence joins TRBV5-3 and TRBJ1-5, with 9 bases identical to TRBD1. TRBV5-3 falls under the ORF class, with uncertain function. The CDR3 runs 15 residues. V dropped 8 bases and J dropped 2; count of bases not matched to a gene: 8. The CDR3 nucleotides read TGTGCCAGGACAGGGGGGCAAATAGGCAATCAGCCCCAGCATTTT. Translation: CARTGGQIGNQPQHF.

The chain combines TRBV6-1 with TRBJ2-3, with 7 bases lining up with TRBD2. J was trimmed by 3 bases and V by 11 bases; bases with no gene match: 11. CDR3 length: 14 residues. Germline V gene sequence: CDR1 MNHNS, CDR2 SASEGT. This CDR3 is CASRTQGGTDTQYF. In DNA, the CDR3 is TGTGCCTCCCGGACGCAGGGAGGGACAGATACGCAGTATTTT.

The chain combines TRBV29-1 with TRBJ1-2; D unclear. The germline V gene encodes CDR1 SQVTM and CDR2 ANQGSEA. This CDR3 comprises 13 residues. V was shortened by 3 bases and J by 3 bases, with 11 bases between the two germline ends. The CDR3 protein is CSVEVLPDYGYTF. The CDR3 coding sequence is TGCAGCGTTGAGGTACTTCCCGACTATGGCTACACCTTC.

The chain carries TRBV11-3 and TRBJ2-7; 8 nucleotides agree with TRBD1. Germline CDR1 reads SGHNT; CDR2 reads YENEEA. The CDR3 spans 15 residues. The trim removed 5 bases at V and 6 bases at J, leaving 12 bases unmatched. The chain's CDR3 is CASSPGTGGGSEQYF. The CDR3 DNA reads as TGTGCCAGCAGCCCCGGGACAGGAGGTGGTAGCGAGCAGTACTTC.

This clone was seen only a few times. The rearrangement joins TRBV19 to TRBJ2-4, with 7 bases identical to TRBD2. The CDR3 contains 12 residues. Trimming took 10 bases from V and 5 from J; bases not matched to a gene: 5. Germline lookup yields CDR1 LNHDA and CDR2 SQIVND (reference sequence). The CDR3 region is CATGGLENIQYF. In DNA form, the CDR3 reads TGTGCCACCGGGGGGTTGGAAAACATTCAGTACTTC. Using reference TRBV19 and TRBJ2-4 for the parts outside the CDR3, the full variable domain is DGGITQSPKYLFRKEGQNVTLSCEQNLNHDAMYWYRQDPGQGLRLIYYSQIVNDFQKGDIAEGYSVSREKKESFPLTVTSAQKNPTAFYLCATGGLENIQYFGAGTRLSVL.

This chain connects TRBV25-1 to TRBJ2-1, with no clear D. The CDR3 runs 17 residues. V was pared by 4 bases and J by 4 bases, with 20 bases between. Per the germline V gene, CDR1 is MGHDK and CDR2 is SYGVNS. The CDR3 coding sequence is TGTGCCAGCAGTGCACCAAAGGTCCAGGAAGTATACAATGAGCAGTTCTTC. Its translation: CASSAPKVQEVYNEQFF.

The chain employs TRBV28 and TRBJ1-5; D might be TRBD1 (5 bases). V lost 5 bases and J lost 0, with 11 bases in between. The CDR3 covers 15 residues. CDR1 and CDR2 (germline): MDHEN, SYDVKM. CDR3 sequence: CASSPTVYSNQPQHF. As DNA, the CDR3 is TGTGCCAGCAGTCCGACAGTTTATAGCAATCAGCCCCAGCATTTT. Combining the CDR3 with reference TRBV28 and TRBJ1-5 gives the whole variable domain DVKVTQSSRYLVKRTGEKVFLECVQDMDHENMFWYRQDPGLGLRLIYFSYDVKMKEKGDIPEGYSVSREKKERFSLILESASTNQTSMYLCASSPTVYSNQPQHFGDGTRLSIL.

This rearrangement joins TRBV7-3 to TRBJ1-3; D gene uncertain. Trimming left V 5 bases short and J 0 bases short, with 5 bases between. The germline CDR1 and CDR2 sequences are SGHTA and FQGTGA. The length of the CDR3 is 13 residues. The CDR3 loop reads CASSPGSGNTIYF. In nucleotides, the CDR3 is TGTGCCAGCAGCCCCGGCTCTGGAAACACCATATATTTT.

The J gene is TRBJ1-1, the V gene TRBV5-8; a possible D gene is TRBD1 (5 bases). The germline V gene encodes CDR1 SGHTS and CDR2 YDEGEE. The length of the CDR3 is 15 residues. V was pared by 0 bases and J by 0 bases, with 9 bases between. The CDR3 DNA reads TGTGCCAGCAGCTTGGCCCAGGGTCTGAACACTGAAGCTTTCTTT. As protein: CASSLAQGLNTEAFF.

The CDR3 region has the DNA TGTGCCAGCAGCCAAGCCCGATATGCTAGCGGGCGTATCTGGACGCACAATGAGCAGTTCTTC. As protein: CASSQARYASGRIWTHNEQFF. The chain couples TRBV14 to TRBJ2-1, with 8 positions matching TRBD2. The CDR3 has 21 amino acids. V trimming: 1 base; J trimming: 5 bases; junction bases outside the gene matches: 22. Germline CDR1 is SGHDN and CDR2 is FVKESK.

This clone was found a few times. The chain is built from TRBV28 and TRBJ1-2, with D hard to call. Trimming pared 3 bases from V and 4 bases from J, leaving 15 bases between. Germline lookup yields CDR1 MDHEN and CDR2 SYDVKM. CDR3 size: 15 residues. Here the CDR3 DNA reads TGTGCCAGCAGTTTCTTAAGAACATCCTTCTATGGCTACACCTTC. Its protein is CASSFLRTSFYGYTF.

The V gene is TRBV2, the J gene TRBJ1-5; D is possibly TRBD1 (5 bases). Looked up from germline, CDR1 is SNHLY and CDR2 is FYNNEI. This CDR3 is 12 amino acids long. V was shortened by 6 bases and J by 3 bases, with 6 bases between the two germline ends. The CDR3 sequence: CASRGDNQPQHF. Here the CDR3 DNA reads TGTGCCAGCAGAGGGGACAATCAGCCCCAGCATTTT.

The chain is built from TRBV19 and TRBJ2-3, with D possibly being TRBD2 (6 bases). This CDR3 is 16 amino acids long. The germline V gene encodes CDR1 LNHDA and CDR2 SQIVND (reference sequence). V was trimmed by 2 bases and J by 6 bases, leaving 18 bases between them. CDR3 amino acids: CASSITSQLLSDTQYF. The CDR3 coding sequence is TGTGCCAGTAGTATAACTAGCCAATTATTATCGGATACGCAGTATTTT.

This chain uses TRBV15 with TRBJ1-5; 7 nucleotides align to TRBD1. CDR1 and CDR2 (germline): LNHNV, YYDKDF (reference sequence). Trimming took 0 bases from V and 3 from J; bases not matched to a gene: 8. The CDR3 spans 17 residues. The CDR3 here is CATSRDYDREINQPQHF. CDR3 nucleotides: TGTGCCACCAGCAGAGATTATGACAGGGAAATCAATCAGCCCCAGCATTTT. Full variable domain (missing parts from reference TRBV15 and TRBJ1-5): DAMVIQNPRYQVTQFGKPVTLSCSQTLNHNVMYWYQQKSSQAPKLLFHYYDKDFNNEADTPDNFQSRRPNTSFCFLDIRSPGLGDTAMYLCATSRDYDREINQPQHFGDGTRLSIL.

CDR3 coding DNA: TGTGCCAGCAGCCCGACGACTAGCGGGAGGGAACAAGAGACCCAGTACTTC. Translation: CASSPTTSGREQETQYF. V is TRBV28 and J is TRBJ2-5; TRBD2 matches 14 bases. The V segment lost 6 bases and the J segment 2 bases; nucleotides outside the gene matches: 8. The length of the CDR3 is 17 residues. The germline V gene encodes CDR1 MDHEN and CDR2 SYDVKM.

The V gene is TRBV5-4, the J gene TRBJ2-7, with 8 bases fitting TRBD2. The germline V gene encodes CDR1 SGHNT and CDR2 YYREEE (reference sequence). The CDR3 runs 17 residues. The ends lost 2 bases at V and 0 bases at J; junction bases unmatched: 10. The CDR3 protein is CASSLQSPSGRSYEQYF. The CDR3 DNA sequence: TGTGCCAGCAGCTTACAATCGCCTAGCGGGCGCTCCTACGAGCAGTACTTC. Based on the CDR3 plus reference TRBV5-4 and TRBJ2-7, the full variable domain is ETGVTQSPTHLIKTRGQQVTLRCSSQSGHNTVSWYQQALGQGPQFIFQYYREEENGRGNFPPRFSGLQFPNYSSELNVNALELDDSALYLCASSLQSPSGRSYEQYFGPGTRLTVT.

The chain carries TRBV5-4 and TRBJ2-2; D possibly corresponds to TRBD1 (5 bases). The germline gives CDR1 SGHNT, CDR2 YYREEE (reference sequence). The CDR3 spans 15 residues. V gave up 0 bases and J gave up 5 bases, with 11 bases separating them. Written as DNA, the CDR3 is TGTGCCAGCAGCTTGGGGCAGGGTTCGACCGGGGAGCTGTTTTTT. This sequence encodes CASSLGQGSTGELFF.

The chain employs TRBV5-5 and TRBJ2-4; TRBD1 matches 9 bases. The CDR3 totals 12 residues. Looked up from germline, CDR1 is SGHKS and CDR2 is YYEKEE (reference sequence). Unmatched junction bases numbered 3, after V lost 4 bases and J lost 10 bases. CDR3 sequence reads: CASSGDRVIQYF. The CDR3 DNA reads as TGTGCCAGCAGCGGGGACAGGGTAATTCAGTACTTC.

V is TRBV11-2 and J is TRBJ2-1; D remains ambiguous. The germline CDR1 and CDR2 sequences are SGHAT and FQNNGV. This CDR3 comprises 14 residues. V was clipped by 4 bases and J by 3 bases, with 10 bases between them. The CDR3 sequence is CASSSSQIYNEQFF. CDR3 bases: TGTGCCAGCAGCTCTTCACAAATCTACAATGAGCAGTTCTTC.

The chain links TRBV27 to TRBJ1-2; D is uncertain. The CDR3 loop spans 13 amino acids. Per the germline V gene, CDR1 is MNHEY and CDR2 is SMNVEV (reference sequence). V shed 10 bases and J shed 5 bases, with 17 bases lying between them. The CDR3 here is CATSPGREYGYTF. The CDR3 nucleotides read TGTGCCACCTCCCCCGGGAGAGAGTATGGCTACACCTTC.

V gene TRBV21-1 combines with J gene TRBJ1-1; the listed D gene, TRBD1, was not tested against the DNA. TRBV21-1 is labeled a pseudogene. The CDR3 extends over 14 amino acids. The CDR3 DNA reads TGTGCCAGCACCCGACGCGTGACAGGGACTGAAGCTTTCTTT. It is translated as CASTRRVTGTEAFF.

The genes are TRBV18 and TRBJ2-5, with 7 bases aligning to TRBD1. This CDR3 comprises 16 residues. V was pared by 0 bases and J by 2 bases, with 6 bases of the junction left unmatched. The germline gives CDR1 KGHSH, CDR2 LQKENI. As DNA, the CDR3 is TGTGCCAGCTCACCACCTCTTCCGACAGGGCAAGAGACCCAGTACTTC. Its protein is CASSPPLPTGQETQYF.

V usage is TRBV27 and J usage is TRBJ1-5; possibly TRBD1 for D (6 bases). V lost 8 bases, J lost 0 bases, and 8 bases lay in between. Germline loops: CDR1 MNHEY, CDR2 SMNVEV (reference sequence). This CDR3 is 13 amino acids long. CDR3 DNA: TGTGCCAGCGGACAGTATAGCAATCAGCCCCAGCATTTT. Protein product: CASGQYSNQPQHF.

CDR3 sequence (DNA): TGTGCCAGCAGCTTGGCCGGGGGATCCGAAGCTTTCTTT. It is translated as CASSLAGGSEAFF. The chain couples TRBV7-2 to TRBJ1-1, with D perhaps matching TRBD1 (5 bases). Trimming removed 3 bases from V and 8 bases from J, with 13 bases in between. Germline V gene data show CDR1 as SGHTA and CDR2 as FQGNSA. The length of the CDR3 is 13 residues.

This clone was recorded only once. The chain joins TRBV11-3 to TRBJ2-1, with a possible D match to TRBD1 (6 bases). CDR1 SGHNT and CDR2 YENEEA come from the germline V gene. Trimming removed 1 base at V and 4 bases at J, with 11 bases between. The CDR3 contains 15 residues. CDR3 loop: CASSLGRRGYNEQFF. DNA of the CDR3: TGTGCCAGCAGCTTAGGTCGCAGGGGATACAATGAGCAGTTCTTC.

The rearrangement uses TRBV28 and TRBJ1-2; TRBD1 is a possible D gene (5 bases). V was trimmed by 5 bases and J by 5 bases, leaving 15 bases between them. CDR1 and CDR2 from the germline V gene are MDHEN and SYDVKM. This CDR3 spans 14 amino acids. The CDR3 reads CASSGGVRRYGYTF. DNA of the CDR3: TGTGCCAGCAGTGGGGGGGTTCGGCGGTATGGCTACACCTTC.

The CDR3 spells CASNTGGYSNQPQHF. The CDR3 DNA reads TGTGCCAGTAATACAGGGGGATATAGCAATCAGCCCCAGCATTTT. This chain connects TRBV28 to TRBJ1-5, with 8 bases matching TRBD1. Unmatched junction bases numbered 7, after V lost 9 bases and J lost 0 bases. Looked up from germline, CDR1 is MDHEN and CDR2 is SYDVKM. The CDR3 is 15 amino acids.

The CDR3 sequence is CASSLGLAGYNEQFF. The CDR3 DNA is TGTGCCAGCAGCTTAGGACTAGCGGGATACAATGAGCAGTTCTTC. This chain connects TRBV11-2 to TRBJ2-1; 11 bases are shared with TRBD2. This CDR3 is built from 15 residues. Germline V gene sequence: CDR1 SGHAT, CDR2 FQNNGV. V lost 1 base, J lost 4 bases, and 0 bases stayed unmatched.

V gene TRBV7-2 combines with J gene TRBJ2-1; no clear D. Trimming stripped 5 bases from V and 5 bases from J, with 13 bases between. The CDR3 contains 14 residues. Germline V gene data show CDR1 as SGHTA and CDR2 as FQGNSA. The CDR3 bases are TGTGCCAGCAGCCGCCGAGGCCGGAACAATGAGCAGTTCTTC. It is translated as CASSRRGRNNEQFF.

CDR3 bases: TGTGCCAGCTCACCAACAGGGGAGGAAGCTTTCTTT. Translated: CASSPTGEEAFF. The chain has TRBV18 and TRBJ1-1; 7 nucleotides line up with TRBD1. The V gene end was trimmed by 2 bases and the J gene end by 8 bases; junction bases not matched to a gene: 2. The CDR3 is 12 amino acids. Germline-derived CDR1 and CDR2 are KGHSH and LQKENI.

The J gene is TRBJ1-2, the V gene TRBV6-6, with a weak D call TRBD1 (6 bases). Germline CDR1 is MNHNY and CDR2 is SVGAGI (reference sequence). V was shortened by 9 bases and J by 2 bases, with 7 bases between the two germline ends. The length of the CDR3 is 11 residues. DNA of the CDR3: TGTGCCAGTCAGGGGAACTATGGCTACACCTTC. Translating gives CASQGNYGYTF.